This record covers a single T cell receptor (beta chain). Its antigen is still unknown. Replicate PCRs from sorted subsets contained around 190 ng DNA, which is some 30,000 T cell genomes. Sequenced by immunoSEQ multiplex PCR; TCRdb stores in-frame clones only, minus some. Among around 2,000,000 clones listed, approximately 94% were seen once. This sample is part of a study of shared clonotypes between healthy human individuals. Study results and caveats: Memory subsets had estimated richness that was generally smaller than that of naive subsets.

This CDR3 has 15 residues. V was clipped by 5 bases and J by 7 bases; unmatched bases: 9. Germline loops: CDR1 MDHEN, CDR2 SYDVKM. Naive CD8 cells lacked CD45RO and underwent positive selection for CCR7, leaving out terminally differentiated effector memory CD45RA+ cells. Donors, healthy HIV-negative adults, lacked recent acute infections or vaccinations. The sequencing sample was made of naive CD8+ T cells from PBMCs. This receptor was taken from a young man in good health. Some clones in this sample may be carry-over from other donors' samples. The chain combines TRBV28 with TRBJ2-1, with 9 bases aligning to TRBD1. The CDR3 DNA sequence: TGTGCCAGCAGTCAGGACAGGGGCCTCGGAAATGAGCAGTTCTTC. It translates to CASSQDRGLGNEQFF. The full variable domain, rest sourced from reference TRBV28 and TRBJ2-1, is DVKVTQSSRYLVKRTGEKVFLECVQDMDHENMFWYRQDPGLGLRLIYFSYDVKMKEKGDIPEGYSVSREKKERFSLILESASTNQTSMYLCASSQDRGLGNEQFFGPGTRLTVL.